This T cell receptor (beta chain) was recovered during a study of blood T cell repertoires in COVID-19. Study background: Acute-phase and convalescent COVID-19 samples originated in the United States, Italy and Spain. T cells, B-cell-depleted T cells, or PBMCs supplied cDNA or gDNA.

The CDR3 is 15 amino acids. Deletions cut 6 bases from V and 5 bases from J, with 14 bases between. From germline, CDR1 is MNHEY and CDR2 SVGEGT. In the original processing: Reference gene primer amplification yielded estimated nucleated cell counts. TCRdb keeps only in-frame clones here, not all; method: immunoSEQ multiplex PCR. D and trimming come from the DNA, and the V and J calls and clone size come from that table. The data contain more than 45,000 clones, about 81% of them singletons. This sequence was found in a woman aged 55-75 years with acute or convalescent COVID-19. Sequencing input: peripheral blood. V is TRBV6-2 or TRBV6-3 and J is TRBJ1-6; D perhaps matches TRBD1 (6 bases). The CDR3 DNA sequence: TGTGCCAGCAGCCGTTGGACAGCCGATAATTCACCCCTCCACTTT. The encoded protein is CASSRWTADNSPLHF.